The text below deals with one T cell receptor (beta chain). Its specificity is not known. This entry belongs to a study of beta chain features in type 1 diabetes. This CDR3 has 13 residues. Study findings and constraints: Among all four CD4+ subsets, Type 1 diabetes patients had TCRB CDR3s that were moderately but significantly shorter.

The authors reverse transcribed all of the isolated RNA, so sequencing captured expressed TCRB transcripts. Produced via immunoSEQ multiplex PCR; TCRdb's table is partial and in-frame only. This sample has about 360,000 clones; over 9.5% occur once, and the top ten carry about 0.01%. The gene calls are TRBV21-1 and TRBJ2-7; the table calls TRBD2, which could not be checked here. TRBV21-1 is shown as a pseudogene. The origin of this receptor is a woman aged 18-29 years with type 1 diabetes. The sequenced sample was naive CD4+ T cells from blood. The DNA of the CDR3 is TGTGCCAGCAGCAAAGGAGTGAGGGACGAGCAGTACTTC. Translated, it gives CASSKGVRDEQYF.